A single sample is the source of the 7 T cell receptor beta chains below, sequenced in a study of radiotherapy plus CTLA-4 blockade in lung cancer. Clones were read by immunoSEQ multiplex PCR, and TCRdb kept only the in-frame ones, dropping some. Seen here are 50,000 to 65,000 clones, just over 75% observed once, and the top ten hold 3.5% to 4%. Sequences were derived from peripheral blood, sampled from a patient treated with radiotherapy plus ipilimumab. The receptor set was obtained from a human donor with non-small cell lung cancer who had a partial response to radiotherapy plus ipilimumab.

J is TRBJ2-1 and V is TRBV7-2; 7 bases are shared with TRBD1. In germline, CDR1 is SGHTA, CDR2 FQGNSA. This CDR3 contains 17 residues. The J segment lost 1 base and the V segment lost 4 bases, leaving 10 bases of the junction unmatched. Here the CDR3 DNA reads TGTGCCAGCAGCTCAGGACAGGCTCATTCTTCCTACAATGAGCAGTTCTTC. It translates to CASSSGQAHSSYNEQFF. The entire variable domain, with the rest obtained from reference TRBV7-2 and TRBJ2-1, is as follows: GAGVSQSPSNKVTEKGKDVELRCDPISGHTALYWYRQSLGQGLEFLIYFQGNSAPDKSGLPSDRFSAERTGGSVSTLTIQRTQQEDSAVYLCASSSGQAHSSYNEQFFGPGTRLTVL.

V and J are TRBV7-9 and TRBJ1-5; D is possibly TRBD1 (5 bases). CDR3 length: 15 residues. CDR1 and CDR2 (germline): SEHNR, FQNEAQ (reference sequence). The ends were cut back, 0 bases at V and 3 bases at J, with 9 bases in the middle. CDR3 DNA sequence: TGTGCCAGCAGCTTAGCAGGGGTGGACAATCAGCCCCAGCATTTT. It specifies CASSLAGVDNQPQHF.

This chain uses TRBV5-1 with TRBJ2-1, with D possibly being TRBD2 (5 bases). From germline, CDR1 is SGHRS and CDR2 YFSETQ. This CDR3 has 16 amino acids. The ends were cut back, 3 bases at V and 0 bases at J, with 13 bases in the middle. CDR3 in amino acids: CASSSLSGDSYNEQFF. In DNA, the CDR3 is TGCGCCAGCAGCTCATTGTCCGGGGACTCCTACAATGAGCAGTTCTTC.

This clone was counted between two and nine times. CDR3 residues: CASSLGGLAIGDTQYF. CDR3 DNA: TGTGCCAGCAGCTTGGGGGGACTAGCAATAGGGGATACGCAGTATTTT. The J gene is TRBJ2-3, the V gene TRBV5-6; TRBD2 matches at 9 bases. After removal of 0 bases from V and 6 bases from J, the junction contained 8 bases not matched to a gene. Germline V CDR1 and CDR2: SGHDT, YYEEEE. The CDR3 has 16 residues.

The chain is built from TRBV5-1 and TRBJ2-3, with no clear D. CDR1 and CDR2 from the germline V gene are SGHRS and YFSETQ. The CDR3 consists of 14 residues. Trimming took 4 bases from V and 0 from J, leaving 9 bases between them. This chain's CDR3 is CASSPTPSTDTQYF. CDR3 in DNA: TGCGCCAGCAGCCCGACACCGAGCACAGATACGCAGTATTTT.

CDR3 nucleotides: TGTGCCACCACCTTCTTGGGGGGTGAGCAGTTCTTC. Amino acid sequence: CATTFLGGEQFF. V and J are TRBV5-4 and TRBJ2-1, with D perhaps matching TRBD2 (6 bases). V shed 9 bases and J shed 9 bases, with 16 bases lying between them. Per germline, CDR1 SGHNT and CDR2 YYREEE (reference sequence). The CDR3 consists of 12 residues. The whole variable domain, filled in from reference TRBV5-4 and TRBJ2-1, reads ETGVTQSPTHLIKTRGQQVTLRCSSQSGHNTVSWYQQALGQGPQFIFQYYREEENGRGNFPPRFSGLQFPNYSSELNVNALELDDSALYLCATTFLGGEQFFGPGTRLTVL.

This clone appeared a few times. The CDR3 reads CASSLRGDMYNSPLHF. CDR3 bases: TGTGCCAGCAGCTTACGTGGGGACATGTATAATTCACCCCTCCACTTT. The chain joins TRBV5-6 to TRBJ1-6, with a tentative D call TRBD1 (6 bases). The CDR3 is made up of 16 amino acids. The germline CDR1 and CDR2 sequences are SGHDT and YYEEEE. V was trimmed by 2 bases and J by 4 bases, leaving 13 bases between them.